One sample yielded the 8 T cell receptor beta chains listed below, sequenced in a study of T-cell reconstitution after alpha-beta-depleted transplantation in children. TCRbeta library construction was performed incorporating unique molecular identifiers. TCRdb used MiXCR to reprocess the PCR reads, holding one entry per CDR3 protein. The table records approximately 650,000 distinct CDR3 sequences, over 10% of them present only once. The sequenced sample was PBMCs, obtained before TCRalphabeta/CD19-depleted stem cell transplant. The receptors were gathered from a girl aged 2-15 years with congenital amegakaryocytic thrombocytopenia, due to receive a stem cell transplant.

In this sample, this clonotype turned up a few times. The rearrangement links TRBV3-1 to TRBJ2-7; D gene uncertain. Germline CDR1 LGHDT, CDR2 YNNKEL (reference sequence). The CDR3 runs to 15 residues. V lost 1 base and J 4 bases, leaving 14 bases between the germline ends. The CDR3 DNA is TGTGCCAGCAGCCAAGGAAACCTTGGGCTTTACGAGCAGTACTTC. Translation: CASSQGNLGLYEQYF.

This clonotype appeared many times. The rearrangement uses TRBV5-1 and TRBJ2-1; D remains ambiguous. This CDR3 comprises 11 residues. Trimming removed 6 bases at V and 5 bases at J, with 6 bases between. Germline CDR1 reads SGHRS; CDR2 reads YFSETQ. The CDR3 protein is CASNRDNEQFF. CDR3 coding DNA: TGCGCCAGCAATCGAGACAATGAGCAGTTCTTC.

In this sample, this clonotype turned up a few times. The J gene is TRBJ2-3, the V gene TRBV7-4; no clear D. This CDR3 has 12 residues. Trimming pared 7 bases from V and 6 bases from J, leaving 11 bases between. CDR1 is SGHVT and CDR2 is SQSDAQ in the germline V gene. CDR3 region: CASTPRPDTQYF. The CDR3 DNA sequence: TGTGCCAGCACCCCACGCCCGGATACGCAGTATTTT.

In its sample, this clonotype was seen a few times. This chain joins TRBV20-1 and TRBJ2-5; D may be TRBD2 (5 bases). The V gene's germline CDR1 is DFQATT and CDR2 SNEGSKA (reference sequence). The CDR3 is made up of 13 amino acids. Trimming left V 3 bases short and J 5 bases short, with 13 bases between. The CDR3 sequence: CSASPRVMETQYF. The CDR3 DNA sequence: TGCAGTGCTAGTCCGAGGGTGATGGAGACCCAGTACTTC.

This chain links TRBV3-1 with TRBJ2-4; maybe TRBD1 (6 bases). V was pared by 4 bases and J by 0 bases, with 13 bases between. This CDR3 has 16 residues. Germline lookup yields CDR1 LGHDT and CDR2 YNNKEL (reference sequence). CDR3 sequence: CASSLRQAGAKNIQYF. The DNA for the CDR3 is TGTGCCAGCAGCCTGAGACAGGCCGGAGCCAAAAACATTCAGTACTTC.

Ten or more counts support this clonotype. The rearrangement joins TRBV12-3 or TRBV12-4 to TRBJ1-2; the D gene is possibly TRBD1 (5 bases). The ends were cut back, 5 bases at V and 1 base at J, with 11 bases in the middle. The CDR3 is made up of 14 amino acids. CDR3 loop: CASSPQGDNYGYTF. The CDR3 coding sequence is TGTGCCAGCAGTCCTCAGGGAGATAACTATGGCTACACCTTC.

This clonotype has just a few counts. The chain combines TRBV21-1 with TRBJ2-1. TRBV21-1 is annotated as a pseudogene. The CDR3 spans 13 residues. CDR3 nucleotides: TGTGCCACCACCTTCGACTCACCCAGCGAGCAGTTCTTC. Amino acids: CATTFDSPSEQFF.

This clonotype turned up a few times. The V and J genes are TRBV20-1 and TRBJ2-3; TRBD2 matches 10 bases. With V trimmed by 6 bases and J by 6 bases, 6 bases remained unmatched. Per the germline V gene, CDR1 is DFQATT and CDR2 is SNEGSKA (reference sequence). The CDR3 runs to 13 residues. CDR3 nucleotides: TGCAGTGCCTGCACTAGCGGGAAGGATACGCAGTATTTT. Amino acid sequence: CSACTSGKDTQYF.